This passage covers 3 T cell receptor beta chains from one sample sequenced in a study of cytomegalovirus exposure and HLA in healthy donors (dated by TCRdb to 2017 to 2019). The library was generated by the immunoSEQ multiplex PCR assay. For the multiplex PCR, a mixture combining 60 forward primers for TCR Vbeta segments and 13 reverse primers for TCR Jbeta segments was used. TCRdb mirrors the immuneACCESS table, restricted to in-frame sequences. Some clones are absent from its copies; in checked studies, under half trace to an unresolved V gene, and the reason for the others is unknown. Recorded for this sample are 160,000 or so clones; more than 80% of them occurred a single time. The top ten constitute 6% to 9% of the sample. Sequencing was carried out using PBMCs. The receptors come from a woman in her 30s in good health and CMV-seropositive.

The chain has TRBV27 and TRBJ2-6; D remains unclear. This CDR3 is built from 15 residues. V was cut by 4 bases and J by 0 bases, with 7 bases left in between. In germline, CDR1 is MNHEY, CDR2 SMNVEV (reference sequence). The CDR3, as DNA: TGTGCCAGCAGTTCCCTGAGCTCTGGGGCCAACGTCCTGACTTTC. Its translation: CASSSLSSGANVLTF.

The V gene is TRBV7-6, the J gene TRBJ1-3; a weak D match, TRBD1 (5 bases). The CDR3 is 14 residues long. Germline CDR1 and CDR2: SGHVS and FNYEAQ. The V end lost 1 base, the J end lost 6 bases, and 10 bases lay between the germline ends. The CDR3 DNA follows: TGTGCCAGCAGCTTAGGCGGGGGGGAAAACACCATATATTTT. It is translated as CASSLGGGENTIYF.

The chain is built from TRBV6-1 and TRBJ2-7, with D possibly being TRBD2 (6 bases). Germline V gene lookup returns CDR1 MNHNS and CDR2 SASEGT. The CDR3 sequence is 13 residues long. Trimming removed 2 bases from V and 4 bases from J, with 9 bases in between. The DNA for the CDR3 is TGTGCCAGCAGTGAACCCCGGGGGTACGAGCAGTACTTC. This translates into CASSEPRGYEQYF.